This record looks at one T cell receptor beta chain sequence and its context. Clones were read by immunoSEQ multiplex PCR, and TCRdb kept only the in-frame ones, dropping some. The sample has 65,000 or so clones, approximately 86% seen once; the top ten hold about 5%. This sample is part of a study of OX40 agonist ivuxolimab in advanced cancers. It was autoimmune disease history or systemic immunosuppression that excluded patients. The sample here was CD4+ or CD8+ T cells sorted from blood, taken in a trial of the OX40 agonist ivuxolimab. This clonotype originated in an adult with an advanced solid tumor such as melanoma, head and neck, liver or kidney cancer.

The CDR3 coding sequence is TGTGCCAGCAGTTTACCCAGGGGGACAGATACGCAGTATTTT. Its protein is CASSLPRGTDTQYF. V gene TRBV28 combines with J gene TRBJ2-3, with 7 bases aligning to TRBD1. CDR3 length: 14 amino acids. CDR1 MDHEN and CDR2 SYDVKM come from the germline V gene. V shed 2 bases, J shed 3 bases, and the junction held 2 bases outside the gene matches.